Below are 10 T cell receptor beta chains sequenced from a single sample in a study of OX40 agonist ivuxolimab in advanced cancers. Produced via immunoSEQ multiplex PCR; TCRdb's table is partial and in-frame only. The data hold approximately 68,000 clones, with about four fifths observed a single time. Sequencing used CD4+ or CD8+ T cells sorted from blood, obtained in a trial of the OX40 agonist ivuxolimab. These receptor sequences come from an adult with an advanced solid tumor such as melanoma, head and neck, liver or kidney cancer.

V and J are TRBV28 and TRBJ1-2; 10 bases are shared with TRBD1. This CDR3 is 14 amino acids long. Germline CDR1 reads MDHEN; CDR2 reads SYDVKM. The V and J ends lost 8 bases and 2 bases, in that order; junction bases with no gene match: 5. The CDR3 nucleotides are TGTGCCAGCGGGACAGGGGCCAAGAACTATGGCTACACCTTC. Residues: CASGTGAKNYGYTF.

The chain has TRBV6-6 and TRBJ1-3; 7 bases line up with TRBD1. The trim removed 0 bases at V and 4 bases at J, leaving 6 bases unmatched. The germline V gene encodes CDR1 MNHNY and CDR2 SVGAGI (reference sequence). CDR3 size: 16 residues. The CDR3 spells CASSYSRQGNGNTIYF. Written as DNA, the CDR3 is TGTGCCAGCAGTTACTCGAGACAGGGAAACGGAAACACCATATATTTT.

The chain is built from TRBV7-6 and TRBJ1-5; D is ambiguous. Germline V gene data show CDR1 as SGHVS and CDR2 as FNYEAQ. V lost 1 base, J lost 0 bases, and 10 bases lay in between. The CDR3 is 16 residues long. The CDR3 DNA follows: TGTGCCAGCAGCTTAGAGGCAGGTTATAGCAATCAGCCCCAGCATTTT. Residues: CASSLEAGYSNQPQHF.

The CDR3 sequence: CASSRRDRGGAFF. In nucleotides, the CDR3 is TGTGCCAGCAGCCGCCGGGACAGGGGCGGAGCTTTCTTT. The chain recombines TRBV7-9 with TRBJ1-1, with 10 bases aligning to TRBD1. Germline loops: CDR1 SEHNR, CDR2 FQNEAQ (reference sequence). The CDR3 length is 13 residues. The ends lost 5 bases at V and 10 bases at J; junction bases unmatched: 7.

The chain links TRBV27 to TRBJ2-1; 12 nucleotides match TRBD2. This CDR3 region has 15 residues. Per the germline V gene, CDR1 is MNHEY and CDR2 is SMNVEV (reference sequence). The V segment lost 7 bases and the J segment 0 bases; nucleotides outside the gene matches: 1. Written as DNA, the CDR3 is TGTGCCAGCACGACTAGCGGGAGCTCCTACAATGAGCAGTTCTTC. It encodes CASTTSGSSYNEQFF.

CDR3 sequence reads: CASSNRGGREETQYF. CDR3 nucleotides: TGTGCCAGCAGCAACCGCGGGGGTAGGGAAGAGACCCAGTACTTC. This chain uses TRBV6-5 with TRBJ2-5, with TRBD2 identical over 7 bases. The CDR3 has 15 amino acids. V trimming: 6 bases; J trimming: 3 bases; junction bases outside the gene matches: 10. Germline CDR1 and CDR2: MNHEY and SVGAGI.

J is TRBJ2-3 and V is TRBV2; 8 bases align to TRBD1. CDR1 and CDR2 from the germline V gene are SNHLY and FYNNEI. J gave up 0 bases and V 5 bases, and 7 bases lay outside the gene matches. This CDR3 contains 16 residues. CDR3 protein: CASSWDRSSSTDTQYF. Here the CDR3 DNA reads TGTGCCAGCAGTTGGGACAGGTCCTCTAGCACAGATACGCAGTATTTT.

V is TRBV5-1 and J is TRBJ2-1; 10 bases align to TRBD1. Trimming at V came to 3 bases and at J to 7 bases, leaving 7 bases not matched to a gene. Germline V gives CDR1 SGHRS, CDR2 YFSETQ. The CDR3 has 15 residues. For the CDR3, the DNA is TGCGCCAGCAGCTGGGGGACAGGGGCCCCTAATGAGCAGTTCTTC. Amino acid sequence: CASSWGTGAPNEQFF.

The rearrangement joins TRBV5-1 to TRBJ1-2; 8 bases agree with TRBD1. V was pared by 4 bases and J by 4 bases, with 9 bases of the junction left unmatched. Germline lookup yields CDR1 SGHRS and CDR2 YFSETQ. This CDR3 has 15 residues. As DNA, the CDR3 is TGCGCCAGCAGCCCTGGACAGGGAAAAGCCTATGGCTACACCTTC. Protein product: CASSPGQGKAYGYTF. Full variable domain (missing parts from reference TRBV5-1 and TRBJ1-2): KAGVTQTPRYLIKTRGQQVTLSCSPISGHRSVSWYQQTPGQGLQFLFEYFSETQRNKGNFPGRFSGRQFSNSRSEMNVSTLELGDSALYLCASSPGQGKAYGYTFGSGTRLTVV.

J is TRBJ2-5 and V is TRBV2; 7 bases align to TRBD2. The CDR3 contains 15 residues. CDR1 SNHLY and CDR2 FYNNEI come from the germline V gene. V shed 2 bases, J shed 5 bases, and the junction held 8 bases outside the gene matches. In nucleotides, the CDR3 is TGTGCCAGCAGTGAACGAGTAGCGGGCCGCGAGACCCAGTACTTC. Protein sequence: CASSERVAGRETQYF.